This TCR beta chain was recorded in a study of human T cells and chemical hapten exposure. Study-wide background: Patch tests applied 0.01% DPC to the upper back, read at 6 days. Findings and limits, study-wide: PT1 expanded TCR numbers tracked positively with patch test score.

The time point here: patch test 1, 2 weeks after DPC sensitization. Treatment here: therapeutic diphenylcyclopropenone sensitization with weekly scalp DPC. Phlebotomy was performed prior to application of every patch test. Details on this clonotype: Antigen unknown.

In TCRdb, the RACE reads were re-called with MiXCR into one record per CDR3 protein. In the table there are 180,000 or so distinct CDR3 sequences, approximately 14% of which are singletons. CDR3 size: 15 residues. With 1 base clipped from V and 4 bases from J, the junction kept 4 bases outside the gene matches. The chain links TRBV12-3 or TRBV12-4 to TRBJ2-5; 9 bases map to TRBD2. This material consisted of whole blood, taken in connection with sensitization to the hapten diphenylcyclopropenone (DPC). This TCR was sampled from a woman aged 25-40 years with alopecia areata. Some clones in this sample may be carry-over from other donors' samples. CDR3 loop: CASSLDSGRPETQYF. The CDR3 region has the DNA TGTGCCAGCAGTTTAGATAGCGGGAGACCAGAGACCCAGTACTTC.